This T cell receptor beta chain was identified in a study of CD8+ T cells in alopecia areata. Regarding the study as a whole: Normal skin contains resident alphabeta T cells, and these are also sequenced in scalp samples. Compared with normal scalp, lesional scalp had higher clonality and more expanded CD8+ clones.

Of note for this clone: No antigen is known for it.

This CDR3 has 15 residues. CDR1 is SGDLS and CDR2 is YYNGEE in the germline V gene. V was trimmed by 0 bases and J by 6 bases, leaving 13 bases between them. From alopecia areata patients, lesional scalp punch biopsies and peripheral blood were collected. RNA was isolated and reverse transcribed to cDNA, the sequencing template. The data were produced by immunoSEQ multiplex PCR, yet TCRdb's version contains in-frame clones alone and is incomplete. Of about 160,000 clones in the sample, about 89% were seen once. The origin of this receptor is a human donor with alopecia areata. Sequencing used CD8+ T cells sorted from blood, obtained at week 0. The chain recombines TRBV9 with TRBJ1-5, with a tentative D call TRBD1 (6 bases). The CDR3 DNA sequence: TGTGCCAGCAGCGTAGATCACAGGGAGGGTCAGCCCCAGCATTTT. This codes for CASSVDHREGQPQHF.